These 22 T cell receptor beta chains came from one sample sequenced in a study of OX40 agonist ivuxolimab in advanced cancers. Profiling relied on immunoSEQ multiplex PCR, and the TCRdb table lists in-frame clones only, not all of them. The sample lists roughly 80,000 clones, more than 80% seen once, with approximately 2.2% in the top ten. This sample comprised CD4+ or CD8+ T cells sorted from blood, obtained in a trial of the OX40 agonist ivuxolimab. The receptors derive from an adult with an advanced solid tumor such as melanoma, head and neck, liver or kidney cancer.

The V gene is TRBV10-3, the J gene TRBJ2-3; D uncertain. Germline V gene lookup returns CDR1 ENHRY and CDR2 SYGVKD. This CDR3 comprises 14 residues. V lost 0 bases and J lost 4, with 8 bases in between. CDR3: CAISESLGPDTQYF. In DNA, the CDR3 is TGTGCCATCAGTGAGTCCCTAGGACCAGATACGCAGTATTTT.

In its sample, this clone was seen once. The chain combines TRBV18 with TRBJ2-7; 11 bases are shared with TRBD1. Unmatched junction bases numbered 5, after V lost 5 bases and J lost 2 bases. Germline V lookup: CDR1 KGHSH, CDR2 LQKENI. The CDR3 is made up of 15 amino acids. The CDR3 DNA follows: TGTGCCAGCTCATCCGTGGGACAGGGGGCCTACGAGCAGTACTTC. This gives the protein CASSSVGQGAYEQYF.

This clone was counted between two and nine times. V usage is TRBV7-6 and J usage is TRBJ1-1; D may be TRBD1 (5 bases). The CDR3 spans 15 residues. Germline V CDR1 and CDR2: SGHVS, FNYEAQ. V lost 0 bases to trimming and J lost 3 bases, with 11 bases between them. The CDR3 region is CASSLAGGHYTEAFF. The CDR3 nucleotides are TGTGCCAGCAGCTTAGCCGGCGGACACTACACTGAAGCTTTCTTT.

CDR3 sequence reads: CASSLNAGERNTEAFF. As DNA, the CDR3 is TGTGCCAGCAGCTTAAACGCCGGGGAGAGGAACACTGAAGCTTTCTTT. The chain carries TRBV7-3 and TRBJ1-1, with D uncertain. Trimming took off 1 base at V and 1 base at J, with 13 bases between the two ends. There are 16 residues in the CDR3. Germline values: CDR1 SGHTA, CDR2 FQGTGA. The full variable domain, with the rest looked up from reference TRBV7-3 and TRBJ1-1, is GAGVSQTPSNKVTEKGKYVELRCDPISGHTALYWYRQSLGQGPEFLIYFQGTGAADDSGLPNDRFFAVRPEGSVSTLKIQRTERGDSAVYLCASSLNAGERNTEAFFGQGTRLTVV.

The V gene is TRBV5-1, the J gene TRBJ1-4; tentatively, D is TRBD1 (5 bases). The CDR3 runs 15 residues. V was cut by 2 bases and J by 2 bases, with 10 bases left in between. Germline V lookup: CDR1 SGHRS, CDR2 YFSETQ. The chain's CDR3 is CASSLGAGTNEKLFF. The CDR3 nucleotides read TGCGCCAGCAGCTTAGGGGCAGGCACTAATGAAAAACTGTTTTTT.

This chain uses TRBV28 with TRBJ2-1; D may be TRBD2 (5 bases). Germline V CDR1 and CDR2: MDHEN, SYDVKM. The CDR3 sequence is 12 residues long. V was pared by 10 bases and J by 1 base, with 8 bases between. The CDR3 bases are TGTGCCACCGGACTTTCCTACAATGAGCAGTTCTTC. Its protein product is CATGLSYNEQFF. The complete variable domain, with remaining parts taken from reference TRBV28 and TRBJ2-1, reads DVKVTQSSRYLVKRTGEKVFLECVQDMDHENMFWYRQDPGLGLRLIYFSYDVKMKEKGDIPEGYSVSREKKERFSLILESASTNQTSMYLCATGLSYNEQFFGPGTRLTVL.

The chain is built from TRBV2 and TRBJ2-7; no clear D. CDR1 is SNHLY and CDR2 is FYNNEI in the germline V gene. V was trimmed by 6 bases and J by 9 bases, leaving 9 bases between them. The CDR3 contains 10 residues. Here the CDR3 DNA reads TGTGCCAGCAGGTTAGAAGGGCAGTACTTC. It translates to CASRLEGQYF.

This clone was seen once. The J gene is TRBJ2-1, the V gene TRBV30; 7 nucleotides match TRBD2. V shed 2 bases, J shed 10 bases, and the junction held 14 bases outside the gene matches. CDR3 length: 15 amino acids. CDR1 and CDR2 (germline): GTSNPN, SVGIG (reference sequence). The CDR3 here is CAWSKSLAARREQFF. DNA of the CDR3: TGTGCCTGGAGTAAGAGTCTAGCGGCAAGACGGGAGCAGTTCTTC.

The V and J genes are TRBV11-3 and TRBJ2-7; D gene uncertain. The CDR3 consists of 13 residues. Germline CDR1 reads SGHNT; CDR2 reads YENEEA. The germline V and J ends were trimmed by 0 bases and 2 bases, with 5 bases remaining between them. The CDR3 here is CASSLDGAYEQYF. CDR3 bases: TGTGCCAGCAGCTTAGATGGGGCCTACGAGCAGTACTTC.

The chain uses TRBV5-1 and TRBJ1-1; 7 nucleotides line up with TRBD1. J gave up 4 bases and V 3 bases, and 12 bases lay outside the gene matches. Germline V CDR1 and CDR2: SGHRS, YFSETQ. This CDR3 is built from 16 residues. Written as DNA, the CDR3 is TGCGCCAGCAGCTCCTTAGGACAGGCATCAAGCACTGAAGCTTTCTTT. Encoded protein: CASSSLGQASSTEAFF. Variable domain in full (rest from reference TRBV5-1 and TRBJ1-1): KAGVTQTPRYLIKTRGQQVTLSCSPISGHRSVSWYQQTPGQGLQFLFEYFSETQRNKGNFPGRFSGRQFSNSRSEMNVSTLELGDSALYLCASSSLGQASSTEAFFGQGTRLTVV.

The CDR3 DNA follows: TGCGCCAGCAGCTTGGGGGCTAGCGGGAGGAGCCCGCGGGAGACCCAGTACTTC. It is translated as CASSLGASGRSPRETQYF. The chain carries TRBV5-1 and TRBJ2-5, with 11 bases lining up with TRBD2. Germline V CDR1 and CDR2: SGHRS, YFSETQ. The CDR3 sequence is 18 residues long. Trimming at V came to 0 bases and at J to 5 bases, leaving 12 bases not matched to a gene. The whole variable domain, filled in from reference TRBV5-1 and TRBJ2-5, reads KAGVTQTPRYLIKTRGQQVTLSCSPISGHRSVSWYQQTPGQGLQFLFEYFSETQRNKGNFPGRFSGRQFSNSRSEMNVSTLELGDSALYLCASSLGASGRSPRETQYFGPGTRLLVL.

This rearrangement joins TRBV6-6 to TRBJ2-1, with D possibly TRBD2 on 6 matching bases. CDR3 length: 15 residues. Germline values: CDR1 MNHNY, CDR2 SVGAGI (reference sequence). V lost 6 bases to trimming and J lost 4 bases, with 16 bases between them. CDR3 coding DNA: TGTGCCAGCAGGGGGGACTCACAGCGATACAATGAGCAGTTCTTC. It translates to CASRGDSQRYNEQFF.

V gene TRBV7-9 combines with J gene TRBJ1-5; a possible D gene is TRBD1 (5 bases). The CDR3 runs 13 residues. V was trimmed by 3 bases and J by 7 bases, leaving 10 bases between them. CDR1 and CDR2 from the germline V gene are SEHNR and FQNEAQ (reference sequence). The CDR3 nucleotides read TGTGCCAGCAGCTTCCAGGGTGGACAGCCCCAGCATTTT. This sequence encodes CASSFQGGQPQHF.

This sequence joins TRBV27 and TRBJ1-3; 8 positions match TRBD1. The trim removed 4 bases at V and 4 bases at J, leaving 6 bases unmatched. Germline values: CDR1 MNHEY, CDR2 SMNVEV (reference sequence). The CDR3 covers 15 residues. This CDR3 reads CASSSGQVGGNTIYF. The DNA of the CDR3 is TGTGCCAGCAGTTCGGGACAGGTCGGCGGAAACACCATATATTTT.

This clone was observed a few times. The V and J genes are TRBV18 and TRBJ2-5; 10 bases are shared with TRBD1. Germline V CDR1 and CDR2: KGHSH, LQKENI. CDR3 length: 13 residues. V lost 5 bases and J lost 5; bases outside the gene matches: 2. The CDR3 spells CASSTGQGETQYF. The CDR3, as DNA: TGTGCCAGCTCAACGGGACAGGGGGAGACCCAGTACTTC.

The chain recombines TRBV6-6 with TRBJ2-7, with 10 nucleotides matching TRBD1. The CDR3 totals 14 residues. The germline CDR1 and CDR2 sequences are MNHNY and SVGAGI (reference sequence). Trimming at V came to 5 bases and at J to 4 bases, leaving 5 bases not matched to a gene. This CDR3 reads CASSRGQGGYEQYF. The CDR3 region has the DNA TGTGCCAGCAGTCGAGGACAGGGGGGATACGAGCAGTACTTC.

The rearrangement uses TRBV2 and TRBJ1-2, with D tentatively TRBD1 (6 bases). Germline loops: CDR1 SNHLY, CDR2 FYNNEI. V was pared by 5 bases and J by 11 bases, with 18 bases between. The CDR3 runs to 13 residues. CDR3 region: CASSNTGQSLYTF. CDR3 nucleotides: TGTGCCAGCAGTAATACCGGACAGTCGTTATACACCTTC.

V is TRBV5-1 and J is TRBJ1-4, with a possible D match to TRBD1 (5 bases). The V end was cut by 4 bases, the J end by 8 bases, with 18 bases between. There are 15 residues in the CDR3. Germline CDR1 is SGHRS and CDR2 is YFSETQ. CDR3 amino acids: CASSPSTGLGEKLFF. The CDR3 DNA reads as TGCGCCAGCAGCCCCAGTACGGGGCTGGGGGAAAAACTGTTTTTT.

In this sample, this clone turned up a few times. The chain uses TRBV19 and TRBJ1-1; D perhaps matches TRBD1 (5 bases). The CDR3 contains 11 residues. Trimming removed 6 bases from V and 6 bases from J, with 8 bases in between. CDR1 and CDR2 (germline): LNHDA, SQIVND (reference sequence). The DNA of the CDR3 is TGTGCCAGTAGCCGGGGGGCTGAAGCTTTCTTT. Its translation is CASSRGAEAFF.

This sequence joins TRBV5-1 and TRBJ1-1, with D unresolved. Trimming removed 0 bases from V and 1 base from J, with 10 bases in between. This CDR3 region has 15 residues. In germline, CDR1 is SGHRS, CDR2 YFSETQ. The DNA of the CDR3 is TGCGCCAGCAGCTTGGCTTTCTCTGGGAACACTGAAGCTTTCTTT. This codes for CASSLAFSGNTEAFF. The full variable domain, with the rest looked up from reference TRBV5-1 and TRBJ1-1, is KAGVTQTPRYLIKTRGQQVTLSCSPISGHRSVSWYQQTPGQGLQFLFEYFSETQRNKGNFPGRFSGRQFSNSRSEMNVSTLELGDSALYLCASSLAFSGNTEAFFGQGTRLTVV.

The chain joins TRBV5-6 to TRBJ2-7, with 8 bases lining up with TRBD1. J lost 0 bases, V lost 1 base, and 3 bases had no gene match. From germline, CDR1 is SGHDT and CDR2 YYEEEE. The CDR3 has 15 residues. The CDR3 loop reads CASSLTGGFSYEQYF. CDR3 nucleotide sequence: TGTGCCAGCAGCTTGACAGGGGGTTTCTCCTACGAGCAGTACTTC.

J is TRBJ1-2 and V is TRBV7-9; D is unclear. Trimming stripped 3 bases from V and 2 bases from J, with 7 bases between. Germline V lookup: CDR1 SEHNR, CDR2 FQNEAQ (reference sequence). This CDR3 contains 13 residues. This chain's CDR3 is CASSLEVNYGYTF. As DNA, the CDR3 is TGTGCCAGCAGCTTGGAGGTAAACTATGGCTACACCTTC.